The present T cell receptor beta chain was sequenced within a study of PD-1 blockade in classical Hodgkin lymphoma. Study observations and caveats: Causes of the repertoire differences remain undefined, possibly disease activity or prior therapy. Lower baseline TCR diversity was reported for newly diagnosed patients than for healthy donors.

On this clone itself: The target antigen is unknown.

The length of the CDR3 is 14 residues. Germline CDR1 SGHAT, CDR2 FQNNGV. V lost 5 bases to trimming and J lost 1 base, with 12 bases between them. Clones were read by immunoSEQ multiplex PCR, and TCRdb kept only the in-frame ones, dropping some. The sample gives around 20,000 clones, around 86% of which show up once; 1% to 1.5% is in the top ten. Time point indicated: newly diagnosed, previously untreated cHL patient sample. The CD4+ T cells used were purified from thawed PBMCs through magnetic negative selection. Comparison relied on PBMCs that came from newly diagnosed, untreated classical Hodgkin lymphoma.

The clonotype was recovered from a human donor with classical Hodgkin lymphoma. V gene TRBV11-2 combines with J gene TRBJ2-7; unclear D gene. The specimen was CD4+ T cells from blood. This chain's CDR3 is CASSPETVSYEQYF. The CDR3 DNA is TGTGCCAGCAGCCCGGAGACTGTTTCCTACGAGCAGTACTTC.